The 22 T cell receptor beta chains given below trace back to one sample, sequenced in a study of blood T cell repertoires in COVID-19. Repertoires were generated with immunoSEQ multiplex PCR, while TCRdb's copy carries only in-frame clones and drops some. The sample consists of around 78,000 clones, about nine tenths of them appearing once. What was sequenced was peripheral blood. The receptors were gathered from a man aged 65 to 85 with active or convalescent COVID-19.

This rearrangement joins TRBV28 to TRBJ1-2; no firm D call. There are 13 residues in the CDR3. The ends were cut back, 5 bases at V and 3 bases at J, with 10 bases in the middle. Germline CDR1 is MDHEN and CDR2 is SYDVKM. CDR3 loop: CASSRTGDYGYTF. The CDR3 DNA reads TGTGCCAGCAGTCGGACGGGAGACTATGGCTACACCTTC.

The chain couples TRBV28 to TRBJ2-7, with D possibly TRBD1 on 6 matching bases. In germline, CDR1 is MDHEN, CDR2 SYDVKM. The CDR3 extends over 15 amino acids. Trimming took off 2 bases at V and 2 bases at J, with 13 bases between the two ends. The CDR3 sequence: CASSLTPGVAYEQYF. As DNA, the CDR3 is TGTGCCAGCAGTTTAACGCCAGGGGTTGCCTACGAGCAGTACTTC.

The genes are TRBV6-5 and TRBJ2-7; a possible D gene is TRBD2 (6 bases). Deletions cut 7 bases from V and 3 bases from J, with 19 bases between. Per the germline V gene, CDR1 is MNHEY and CDR2 is SVGAGI. This CDR3 region has 15 residues. CDR3 DNA: TGTGCCAGCACACCCAGGTGGGGGGAGAACTACGAGCAGTACTTC. Translated: CASTPRWGENYEQYF.

The chain is built from TRBV27 and TRBJ1-1; a weak D match, TRBD1 (6 bases). This CDR3 region has 13 residues. Germline V gives CDR1 MNHEY, CDR2 SMNVEV (reference sequence). V lost 6 bases and J lost 11, with 19 bases in between. The CDR3 region is CASRPNDRMRAFF. CDR3 in DNA: TGTGCCAGCAGACCAAACGACAGGATGCGGGCTTTCTTT.

The V gene is TRBV6-5, the J gene TRBJ1-4, with a tentative D call TRBD1 (5 bases). Germline V gene data show CDR1 as MNHEY and CDR2 as SVGAGI. The V and J ends lost 7 bases and 4 bases respectively, with 16 bases between them. The CDR3 consists of 15 residues. In DNA form, the CDR3 reads TGTGCCAGCACCGCTGCGCGGGGGTTTAATGAAAAACTGTTTTTT. Translating it yields CASTAARGFNEKLFF.

The chain is built from TRBV30 and TRBJ2-2, with D possibly TRBD2 on 5 matching bases. V was trimmed by 0 bases and J by 5 bases, leaving 16 bases between them. CDR1 GTSNPN and CDR2 SVGIG come from the germline V gene (reference sequence). The CDR3 sequence is 16 residues long. In DNA form, the CDR3 reads TGTGCCTGGAGTGTATTGGGTAGCGTGGGAACCGGGGAGCTGTTTTTT. The encoded protein is CAWSVLGSVGTGELFF.

J is TRBJ1-6 and V is TRBV19; 8 nucleotides match TRBD1. V lost 5 bases to trimming and J lost 7 bases; unmatched junction nucleotides: 4. CDR3 size: 14 residues. Germline loops: CDR1 LNHDA, CDR2 SQIVND (reference sequence). CDR3: CASSSTGGNSPLHF. For the CDR3, the DNA is TGTGCCAGTAGTTCTACAGGGGGGAATTCACCCCTCCACTTT.

The V gene is TRBV28, the J gene TRBJ2-7, with 7 bases identical to TRBD1. This CDR3 region has 15 residues. Unmatched junction bases numbered 7, after V lost 3 bases and J lost 2 bases. Germline V gene sequence: CDR1 MDHEN, CDR2 SYDVKM. CDR3 sequence: CASSFRTGATYEQYF. CDR3 DNA sequence: TGTGCCAGCAGTTTCCGTACAGGGGCTACCTACGAGCAGTACTTC.

This clone showed up just once. V usage is TRBV18 and J usage is TRBJ1-4, with 12 bases matching TRBD1. The CDR3 runs to 15 residues. J was trimmed by 8 bases and V by 0 bases; bases with no gene match: 1. Germline V lookup: CDR1 KGHSH, CDR2 LQKENI. As DNA, the CDR3 is TGTGCCAGCTCACCACCGGGACAGGGGGCAGAAAAACTGTTTTTT. Residues: CASSPPGQGAEKLFF. Using reference TRBV18 and TRBJ1-4 for the parts outside the CDR3, the full variable domain is NAGVMQNPRHLVRRRGQEARLRCSPMKGHSHVYWYRQLPEEGLKFMVYLQKENIIDESGMPKERFSAEFPKEGPSILRIQQVVRGDSAAYFCASSPPGQGAEKLFFGSGTQLSVL.

The CDR3 sequence: CASSLGPDGSSYEQYF. In DNA form, the CDR3 reads TGTGCCAGCAGCTTGGGACCCGACGGGAGCTCCTACGAGCAGTACTTC. The chain links TRBV5-4 to TRBJ2-7, with D possibly matching TRBD2 (6 bases). V lost 0 bases and J 0 bases, leaving 13 bases between the germline ends. The CDR3 spans 16 residues. CDR1 and CDR2 (germline): SGHNT, YYREEE (reference sequence).

This clone was seen once. V usage is TRBV6-5 and J usage is TRBJ2-7; TRBD2 matches at 11 bases. Germline V gene data show CDR1 as MNHEY and CDR2 as SVGAGI. Trimming removed 6 bases from V and 2 bases from J; junction bases left unmatched: 0. CDR3 size: 13 residues. The DNA of the CDR3 is TGTGCCAGCAGACTAGCGGGAGCCTACGAGCAGTACTTC. It yields the protein CASRLAGAYEQYF.

The rearrangement joins TRBV5-1 to TRBJ2-7, with D hard to call. Germline-derived CDR1 and CDR2 are SGHRS and YFSETQ. There are 13 residues in the CDR3. Trimming took 4 bases from V and 4 from J, leaving 12 bases between them. The CDR3 region has the DNA TGCGCCAGCAGCCTTGCGCCACTTTACGAGCAGTACTTC. Residues: CASSLAPLYEQYF.

The chain is built from TRBV30 and TRBJ1-3; TRBD1 matches 7 bases. Losses at the gene ends were 5 bases for V and 3 bases for J; bases not matched to a gene: 7. Germline CDR1 reads GTSNPN; CDR2 reads SVGIG (reference sequence). This CDR3 comprises 14 residues. Written as DNA, the CDR3 is TGTGCCTGGGACAGGGTGGCCGGTGGAAACACCATATATTTT. Protein sequence: CAWDRVAGGNTIYF.

This chain links TRBV25-1 with TRBJ2-7, with 8 bases matching TRBD2. Germline assignment: CDR1 MGHDK and CDR2 SYGVNS. V gave up 2 bases and J gave up 1 base; unmatched junction bases: 1. The CDR3 covers 14 residues. CDR3 residues: CASSESGRSYEQYF. The DNA for the CDR3 is TGTGCCAGCAGTGAAAGCGGGAGATCCTACGAGCAGTACTTC.

The chain uses TRBV9 and TRBJ1-1; D gene unclear. The length of the CDR3 is 14 residues. V was cut by 0 bases and J by 1 base, with 7 bases left in between. From germline, CDR1 is SGDLS and CDR2 YYNGEE. CDR3 in DNA: TGTGCCAGCAGCGTAGCCCAGGCGAACACTGAAGCTTTCTTT. Encoded protein: CASSVAQANTEAFF.

This clone has only a few counts. The rearrangement joins TRBV9 to TRBJ1-1; a possible D gene is TRBD1 (6 bases). The V end was cut by 7 bases, the J end by 0 bases, with 16 bases between. There are 15 residues in the CDR3. Germline CDR1 SGDLS, CDR2 YYNGEE. CDR3: CASGKNRVMNTEAFF. The CDR3 nucleotides are TGTGCCAGCGGGAAGAACAGGGTCATGAACACTGAAGCTTTCTTT.

V usage is TRBV28 and J usage is TRBJ1-2; D is unclear. The CDR3 runs 13 residues. V lost 6 bases and J lost 4, with 12 bases in between. Per germline, CDR1 MDHEN and CDR2 SYDVKM. The CDR3 DNA sequence: TGTGCCAGCAGACTAGACCGACGCTATGGCTACACCTTC. This gives the protein CASRLDRRYGYTF.

The sample holds a few counts of this clone. V is TRBV4-2 and J is TRBJ2-2, with 7 nucleotides matching TRBD1. This CDR3 contains 17 residues. The V gene's germline CDR1 is LGHNA and CDR2 YNFKEQ. Trimming took 3 bases from V and 5 from J; bases not matched to a gene: 12. DNA of the CDR3: TGTGCCAGCAGCCAGGGCCTCGGACAGGCAGGAACCGGGGAGCTGTTTTTT. Its protein is CASSQGLGQAGTGELFF.

This clone was picked up one time. The rearrangement links TRBV7-3 to TRBJ1-1; D gene ambiguous. Trimming took off 5 bases at V and 1 base at J, with 11 bases between the two ends. This CDR3 has 14 residues. Germline V gives CDR1 SGHTA, CDR2 FQGTGA. The CDR3 reads CASSPHNENTEAFF. In DNA, the CDR3 is TGTGCCAGCAGCCCCCACAATGAGAACACTGAAGCTTTCTTT.

This clone was seen once. The chain is built from TRBV30 and TRBJ2-1; D call uncertain. V was pared by 2 bases and J by 3 bases, with 8 bases between. The CDR3 runs to 13 residues. CDR1 and CDR2 from the germline V gene are GTSNPN and SVGIG (reference sequence). This chain's CDR3 is CAWSRRNYNEQFF. The CDR3 bases are TGTGCCTGGAGTAGGAGAAACTACAATGAGCAGTTCTTC.

In its sample, this clone was seen a few times. The V call is TRBV7-2, the J call TRBJ2-5; the match to TRBD2 covers 11 bases. Per germline, CDR1 SGHTA and CDR2 FQGNSA. Trimming removed 4 bases from V and 2 bases from J; junction bases left unmatched: 3. CDR3 size: 15 residues. The CDR3 DNA sequence: TGTGCCAGCAGCTATACTAGCGGGAGACAAGAGACCCAGTACTTC. This codes for CASSYTSGRQETQYF. Full variable domain (missing parts from reference TRBV7-2 and TRBJ2-5): GAGVSQSPSNKVTEKGKDVELRCDPISGHTALYWYRQSLGQGLEFLIYFQGNSAPDKSGLPSDRFSAERTGGSVSTLTIQRTQQEDSAVYLCASSYTSGRQETQYFGPGTRLLVL.

The chain has TRBV2 and TRBJ2-1; 13 bases map to TRBD2. After removal of 5 bases from V and 6 bases from J, the junction contained 7 bases not matched to a gene. The CDR3 is 16 residues long. Germline V CDR1 and CDR2: SNHLY, FYNNEI. This chain's CDR3 is CASSPKLAGGGNEQFF. The CDR3 DNA is TGTGCCAGCAGTCCTAAACTAGCGGGAGGGGGCAATGAGCAGTTCTTC. Based on the CDR3 plus reference TRBV2 and TRBJ2-1, the full variable domain is EPEVTQTPSHQVTQMGQEVILRCVPISNHLYFYWYRQILGQKVEFLVSFYNNEISEKSEIFDDQFSVERPDGSNFTLKIRSTKLEDSAMYFCASSPKLAGGGNEQFFGPGTRLTVL.